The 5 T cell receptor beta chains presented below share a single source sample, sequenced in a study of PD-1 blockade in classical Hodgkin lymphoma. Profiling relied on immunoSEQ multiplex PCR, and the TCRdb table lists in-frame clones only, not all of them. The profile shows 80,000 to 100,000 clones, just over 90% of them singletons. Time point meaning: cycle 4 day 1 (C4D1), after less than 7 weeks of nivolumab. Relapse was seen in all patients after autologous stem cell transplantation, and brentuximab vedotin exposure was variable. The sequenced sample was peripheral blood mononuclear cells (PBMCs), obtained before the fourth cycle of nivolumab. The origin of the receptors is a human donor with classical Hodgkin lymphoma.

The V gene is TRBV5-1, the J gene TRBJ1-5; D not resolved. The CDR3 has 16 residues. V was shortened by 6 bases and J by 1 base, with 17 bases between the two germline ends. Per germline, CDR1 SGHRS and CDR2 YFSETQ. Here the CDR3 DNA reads TGCGCCAGCAAGGACGCCCCGGGAGGGAGCAATCAGCCCCAGCATTTT. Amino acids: CASKDAPGGSNQPQHF.

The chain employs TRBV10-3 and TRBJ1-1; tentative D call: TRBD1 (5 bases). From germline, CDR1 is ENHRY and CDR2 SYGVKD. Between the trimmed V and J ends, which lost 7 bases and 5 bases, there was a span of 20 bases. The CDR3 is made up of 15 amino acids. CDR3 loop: CAITPGRGPGTEAFF. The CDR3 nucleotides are TGTGCCATCACTCCCGGTCGGGGCCCGGGGACTGAAGCTTTCTTT.

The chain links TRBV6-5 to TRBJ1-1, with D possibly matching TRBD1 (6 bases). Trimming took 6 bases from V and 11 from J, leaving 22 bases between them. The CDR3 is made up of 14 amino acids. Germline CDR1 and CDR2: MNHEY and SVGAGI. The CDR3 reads CASRKAQGVVRAFF. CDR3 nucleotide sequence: TGTGCCAGCAGGAAGGCACAGGGCGTCGTCAGGGCTTTCTTT.

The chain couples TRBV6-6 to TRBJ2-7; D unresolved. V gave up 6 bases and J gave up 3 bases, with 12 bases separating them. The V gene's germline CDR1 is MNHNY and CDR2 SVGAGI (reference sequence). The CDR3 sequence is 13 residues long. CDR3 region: CASRPGPHYEQYF. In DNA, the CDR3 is TGTGCCAGCAGGCCGGGTCCCCACTACGAGCAGTACTTC.

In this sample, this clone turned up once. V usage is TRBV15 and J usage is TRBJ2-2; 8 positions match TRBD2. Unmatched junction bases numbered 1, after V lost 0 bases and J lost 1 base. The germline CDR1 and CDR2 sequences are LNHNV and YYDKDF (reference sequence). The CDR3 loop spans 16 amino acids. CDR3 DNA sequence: TGTGCCACCAGCAGAGACCTAGCGGGGAACACCGGGGAGCTGTTTTTT. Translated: CATSRDLAGNTGELFF. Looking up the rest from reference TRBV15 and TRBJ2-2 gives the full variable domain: DAMVIQNPRYQVTQFGKPVTLSCSQTLNHNVMYWYQQKSSQAPKLLFHYYDKDFNNEADTPDNFQSRRPNTSFCFLDIRSPGLGDTAMYLCATSRDLAGNTGELFFGEGSRLTVL.